This T cell receptor beta chain is drawn from a study of T cells in Graves' hyperthyroidism and ophthalmopathy. Study background: Staff took peripheral blood when the initial diagnosis was made, before any treatment began.

This clonotype was observed at least ten times. It was RNA transcripts that yielded the amplified TCR beta CDR3 regions. During a first-round RT-PCR of the TCR CDR3, the HTBI primer set was used. A single record per CDR3 protein comes from TCRdb applying MiXCR to the multiplex PCR reads. Here the sample spans hundreds of thousands of distinct CDR3 sequences, roughly a sixth being singletons. The TCR was taken from a woman between 50 and 59 years old with Graves' hyperthyroidism that later progressed to Graves' ophthalmopathy. The sequenced sample consisted of blood.

The CDR3, as DNA: TGTGCCAGCAGTCTGACAGGGGTCAGTGAAAAACTGTTTTTT. It is translated as CASSLTGVSEKLFF. The chain links TRBV12-3 or TRBV12-4 to TRBJ1-4; 8 bases are a match to TRBD1. Losses at the gene ends were 5 bases for V and 7 bases for J; bases not matched to a gene: 6. The CDR3 spans 14 residues.